The entry below gives a single T cell receptor beta chain sequence along with its context. Germline assignment: CDR1 SSHAT and CDR2 FNYEAQ (reference sequence). Germline trimming cut 5 bases from V and 1 base from J; bases unmatched to any gene: 6. This CDR3 contains 15 residues. The data belong to a study of OX40 agonist ivuxolimab in advanced cancers. Study details: The patients received agonistic anti-OX40 (CD134) antibody ivuxolimab. Hepatocellular carcinoma, melanoma, renal cell or head and neck cancer affected the dose-escalation patients. Earlier treatment with anti-PD-1, anti-PD-L1 or anti-CTLA-4 was permitted, and 30% to 40% had received some.

The repertoire was sequenced with immunoSEQ multiplex PCR; TCRdb's copy has only in-frame clones and lacks some. The data hold approximately 81,000 clones, with approximately 94% observed a single time. Anyone with autoimmune disease history or systemic immunosuppression was excluded. The specimen comprised CD4+ or CD8+ T cells sorted from blood, sampled in a trial of the OX40 agonist ivuxolimab. The chain combines TRBV7-7 with TRBJ2-5, with TRBD1 matching over 8 bases. This clonotype was sampled from an adult with an advanced solid tumor such as melanoma, head and neck, liver or kidney cancer. Here the CDR3 DNA reads TGTGCCAGCAGCCCGGGACAGGCGATCCAAGAGACCCAGTACTTC. Translation gives CASSPGQAIQETQYF. Full variable domain (rest looked up from reference TRBV7-7 and TRBJ2-5): GAGVSQSPRYKVTKRGQDVTLRCDPISSHATLYWYQQALGQGPEFLTYFNYEAQPDKSGLPSDRFSAERPEGSISTLTIQRTEQRDSAMYRCASSPGQAIQETQYFGPGTRLLVL.